Listed below are T cell receptor beta chains from one sample, sequenced in a study of blood T cells in healthy people across ages. MiXCR, applied by TCRdb to the 5' RACE reads, yields one record per CDR3 protein. Seen here are around 1,500,000 distinct CDR3 sequences, 42% observed once, and the top ten hold roughly 8.2%. Material: blood. The source of these receptors is a woman between 18 and 29 years old in good health. CDR3s include the opening cysteine and the closing phenylalanine or tryptophan. The order of the fields is V gene, J gene, D gene, clone size, CDR3 protein. D genes are given only for firm matches. Clone size is not always given. Where it is, it says once, few, many or a class for expanded clones.

>TRBV9|TRBJ2-5|TRBD1|-
CAGSVQPGQKETQYF
>TRBV11-2|TRBJ2-1|TRBD2|-
CASSPRLASSYNEQFF
>TRBV7-8|TRBJ1-5|-|-
CASSPKDKNSNQPQHF
>TRBV27|TRBJ2-3|TRBD2|-
CASSQTSGGAQYF
>TRBV6-4|TRBJ2-1|-|few
CASSGKYNEQFF
>TRBV4-1|TRBJ1-4|-|-
CASSQSGRDNEKLFF
>TRBV15|TRBJ2-1|-|-
CATSRSGGPSYNEQFF
>TRBV12-3/TRBV12-4|TRBJ1-1|TRBD1|-
CASTPGGQGGAFF
>TRBV11-2|TRBJ2-5|-|-
CASSFEGASGEQYF
>TRBV27|TRBJ2-3|TRBD1|-
CASMLVGTETDTQYF
>TRBV20-1|TRBJ2-1|TRBD2|few
CSAGLSGTSYNEQFF
>TRBV5-1|TRBJ2-5|-|-
CASSLLDRTYNEQYF
>TRBV12-3/TRBV12-4|TRBJ2-1|TRBD1|once
CASRLGQGFYNEQFF
>TRBV9|TRBJ1-4|-|-
CASSVRRGAVRGEKLFF
>TRBV5-1|TRBJ1-5|-|-
CASSLDVNQPQHF
>TRBV28|TRBJ2-7|TRBD1|-
CAIGTVGPYEQYF
>TRBV7-4|TRBJ2-7|-|-
CASSLASNDFYEQYF
>TRBV10-1|TRBJ2-3|TRBD2|-
CASSDNSGRADTQYF
>TRBV4-1|TRBJ2-7|-|many
CASSQEGQGYNEQYF
>TRBV11-2|TRBJ2-7|-|-
CARSIRSYEQYF
>TRBV15|-|-|-
CATSSWETQYF
>TRBV11-2|-|TRBD2|-
CASAVAGFSETQYF
>TRBV10-3|TRBJ1-6|-|-
CAIKASLPNSPLHF
>TRBV5-1|TRBJ1-2|-|-
CASSLVGTATYGYTF
>TRBV6-1|TRBJ1-2|TRBD1|few
CASTRGARLGYTF
>TRBV11-2|TRBJ2-7|TRBD2|-
CASSQYGGDNEQYF
>TRBV20-1|TRBJ2-1|-|-
CSALGLTGWEQFF
>TRBV4-1|TRBJ2-6|-|few
CASSQAPGANVLTF
>TRBV7-3|TRBJ2-1|-|-
CASSLSGGPPNEQFF
>TRBV6-6|TRBJ2-3|TRBD1|-
CASSRTGRDTQYF
>TRBV20-1|TRBJ2-3|TRBD2|-
CSASKRGGFTDTQYF
>TRBV6-2/TRBV6-3|TRBJ2-7|-|-
CASRPGTTISGEQYF
>TRBV5-1|TRBJ1-4|TRBD1|few
CASRPGQGDSNEKLFF
>TRBV6-5|TRBJ2-1|TRBD2|few
CASSFYGLAYEQFF
>TRBV10-3|TRBJ2-3|TRBD2|few
CAISSKGLAGADTQYF
>TRBV5-1|TRBJ2-1|TRBD2|-
CASSLSGGRDNEQFF
>TRBV9|TRBJ2-3|-|-
CASSVYQGDTDTQYF
>TRBV20-1|TRBJ1-5|TRBD1|-
CSAPQGVDSNQPQHF
>TRBV9|TRBJ1-2|-|-
CASSANNYGYTF
>TRBV20-1|TRBJ2-4|TRBD2|-
CSAAGDSGRGNIQYF
>TRBV20-1|TRBJ2-7|TRBD2|-
CSARAGGSSYEQYF
>TRBV12-3/TRBV12-4|TRBJ1-1|TRBD1|-
CASSRRGPSRGTEAFF
>TRBV12-3/TRBV12-4|TRBJ2-1|-|few
CASSFFQLLNEQFF
>TRBV20-1|TRBJ1-5|-|-
CSARAREGSQPQHF
>TRBV27|TRBJ1-5|TRBD1|once
CASRTLQGALSNQPQHF